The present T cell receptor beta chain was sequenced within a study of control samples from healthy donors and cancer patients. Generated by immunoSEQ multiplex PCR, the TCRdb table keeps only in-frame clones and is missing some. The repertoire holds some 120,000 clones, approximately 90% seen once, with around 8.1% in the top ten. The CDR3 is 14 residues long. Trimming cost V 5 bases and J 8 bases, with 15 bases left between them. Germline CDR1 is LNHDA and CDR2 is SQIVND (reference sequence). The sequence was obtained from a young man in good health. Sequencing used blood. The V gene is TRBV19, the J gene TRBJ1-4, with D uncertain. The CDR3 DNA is TGTGCCAGTAGTTGGGGTCGGTTACAGGAAAAACTGTTTTTT. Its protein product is CASSWGRLQEKLFF.